The 15 T cell receptor beta chains reported below all come from one sample, sequenced in a study of cytomegalovirus exposure and HLA in healthy donors. With 60 Vbeta and 13 Jbeta primers, the PCR was carried out. The method was immunoSEQ multiplex PCR; TCRdb's version includes in-frame clones alone and lacks a portion of them. Of fewer than 90,000 clones detected, 76% appear once; the ten largest clones hold 1.3% to 1.5%. Material for sequencing was PBMCs. The source of these receptors is a male donor in good health and CMV-seronegative.

The chain recombines TRBV2 with TRBJ1-6; D remains unclear. The germline gives CDR1 SNHLY, CDR2 FYNNEI. The CDR3 spans 15 residues. The ends were cut back, 6 bases at V and 0 bases at J, with 9 bases in the middle. CDR3 sequence (DNA): TGTGCCAGCAGGCGGCAGAGCTCCTATAATTCACCCCTCCACTTT. This gives the protein CASRRQSSYNSPLHF.

The gene calls are TRBV5-1 and TRBJ1-1; D may be TRBD1 (6 bases). Trimming removed 2 bases from V and 3 bases from J, with 11 bases in between. CDR1 and CDR2 (germline): SGHRS, YFSETQ. The length of the CDR3 is 14 residues. CDR3 DNA: TGCGCCAGCAGCTTAGGGACATCAGACACTGAAGCTTTCTTT. Translated: CASSLGTSDTEAFF.

The CDR3 nucleotides read TGCGCCAGCAGCCAAGAGTTTGGGACTACAGATACGCAGTATTTT. This gives the protein CASSQEFGTTDTQYF. This chain uses TRBV4-3 with TRBJ2-3; D possibly corresponds to TRBD2 (6 bases). Trimming cost V 0 bases and J 3 bases, with 10 bases left between them. The CDR3 is 15 amino acids. Germline assignment: CDR1 LGHNA and CDR2 YSLEER.

The J gene is TRBJ2-3, the V gene TRBV6-5, with 9 bases lining up with TRBD1. Germline CDR1 and CDR2: MNHEY and SVGAGI. The ends lost 5 bases at V and 4 bases at J; junction bases unmatched: 7. The CDR3 extends over 15 amino acids. The CDR3 nucleotides are TGTGCCAGCAGTCGGACAGGGGCAAGGTCAGATACGCAGTATTTT. Translating it yields CASSRTGARSDTQYF.

The rearrangement joins TRBV9 to TRBJ1-1; D not certain. Germline CDR1 reads SGDLS; CDR2 reads YYNGEE. This CDR3 region has 16 residues. The V end was cut by 2 bases, the J end by 0 bases, with 14 bases between. The CDR3 region has the DNA TGTGCCAGCAGCGTCGGAGTCGGGGAGATGAACACTGAAGCTTTCTTT. This codes for CASSVGVGEMNTEAFF.

This clone was seen only a few times. The genes are TRBV7-2 and TRBJ1-5; a weak D match, TRBD1 (6 bases). V was pared by 2 bases and J by 3 bases, with 8 bases between. Germline V CDR1 and CDR2: SGHTA, FQGNSA. The CDR3 is made up of 14 amino acids. CDR3 nucleotides: TGTGCCAGCAGCTTAACAGGGATCAATCAGCCCCAGCATTTT. This gives the protein CASSLTGINQPQHF.

The gene calls are TRBV7-2 and TRBJ1-2, with no clear D. The CDR3 spans 15 residues. Deletions cut 3 bases from V and 1 base from J, with 12 bases between. Germline V lookup: CDR1 SGHTA, CDR2 FQGNSA. The CDR3 DNA reads as TGTGCCAGCAGCTTGGAACCAGAGGTTAACTATGGCTACACCTTC. It encodes CASSLEPEVNYGYTF.

The V gene is TRBV28, the J gene TRBJ1-5; D is ambiguous. Trimming took 7 bases from V and 0 from J, leaving 16 bases between them. CDR1 MDHEN and CDR2 SYDVKM come from the germline V gene. CDR3 length: 16 residues. The CDR3 region is CASISETAYSNQPQHF. In DNA form, the CDR3 reads TGTGCCAGCATTTCGGAGACTGCATATAGCAATCAGCCCCAGCATTTT.

This clone was picked up a small number of times. The J gene is TRBJ1-2, the V gene TRBV28; 8 bases align to TRBD1. The CDR3 loop spans 16 amino acids. Unmatched junction bases numbered 13, after V lost 3 bases and J lost 7 bases. Germline CDR1 reads MDHEN; CDR2 reads SYDVKM. The CDR3 is CASSFPLGQGEGGYTF. CDR3 nucleotide sequence: TGTGCCAGCAGTTTTCCCCTCGGACAGGGTGAAGGTGGCTACACCTTC.

The chain links TRBV28 to TRBJ1-5; TRBD1 aligns across 7 bases. The J segment lost 4 bases and the V segment lost 6 bases, leaving 3 bases of the junction unmatched. This CDR3 spans 13 amino acids. In germline, CDR1 is MDHEN, CDR2 SYDVKM. CDR3 in DNA: TGTGCCAGCAGCTGGGACAGAAATCAGCCCCAGCATTTT. This sequence encodes CASSWDRNQPQHF.

The chain joins TRBV5-1 to TRBJ1-4; D might be TRBD1 (6 bases). Deletions cut 3 bases from V and 4 bases from J, with 13 bases between. The CDR3 loop spans 15 amino acids. Germline assignment: CDR1 SGHRS and CDR2 YFSETQ. Here the CDR3 reads CASSWTQGHNEKLFF. In DNA, the CDR3 is TGCGCCAGCAGCTGGACACAGGGACATAATGAAAAACTGTTTTTT.

The chain employs TRBV11-2 and TRBJ1-2, with 7 bases that match TRBD1. Looked up from germline, CDR1 is SGHAT and CDR2 is FQNNGV. V dropped 1 base and J dropped 8; count of bases not matched to a gene: 7. The CDR3 contains 14 residues. The CDR3 DNA reads as TGTGCCAGCAGCTTAGGTAGGGGGCTCGGCGGCTACACCTTC. Amino acids: CASSLGRGLGGYTF.

The chain joins TRBV4-3 to TRBJ1-3; D is undetermined. Trimming shortened V by 4 bases and J by 2 bases, and 15 bases separated the two germline ends. The length of the CDR3 is 16 residues. The germline V gene has CDR1 LGHNA and CDR2 YSLEER. CDR3 sequence reads: CASSRTIPSAGNTIYF. The CDR3 coding sequence is TGCGCCAGCAGCCGAACGATCCCGTCGGCTGGAAACACCATATATTTT.

V and J are TRBV9 and TRBJ2-5; 9 bases map to TRBD2. This CDR3 spans 15 amino acids. The junction had 8 bases not matched to a gene; V was cut back by 4 bases and J by 4 bases. Germline V gene lookup returns CDR1 SGDLS and CDR2 YYNGEE. DNA of the CDR3: TGTGCCAGCAGCCCCGGGGGCGGGAGGGCAGAGACCCAGTACTTC. Amino acid sequence: CASSPGGGRAETQYF.

V usage is TRBV6-5 and J usage is TRBJ1-2, with 8 bases that match TRBD1. The CDR3 extends over 14 amino acids. Germline V gene lookup returns CDR1 MNHEY and CDR2 SVGAGI. The V segment lost 7 bases and the J segment 3 bases; nucleotides outside the gene matches: 7. The CDR3 sequence: CASNRQGRHYGYTF. In DNA form, the CDR3 reads TGTGCCAGCAATCGACAGGGGCGGCACTATGGCTACACCTTC.